This paragraph reports one T cell receptor beta chain. Its antigen is not yet known. No qualities accompany the bases; no much larger clone lies one base away. Per the germline V gene, MGHRA is the CDR1 and YSYEKL is the CDR2. Spanning cysteine to phenylalanine, the CDR3 consists of 14 amino acids. The CDR3 DNA has 42 bases and is translated from base 1. From V the trimming removes 4 bases and from J it removes 6 bases, while the gene matches leave 4 bases of the junction unaccounted for. The data belong to a study of cytomegalovirus exposure and HLA in healthy donors (TCRdb year 2017). Regarding the complete study: According to a later analysis, one platform produced both the 110 or so validation repertoires and the 730 or so repertoires of the first cohort. The aim of the study was to test whether cataloging public T cell receptors could identify signatures of past pathogen exposure. A separate validation cohort of over a hundred different subjects was used in addition to the 666-subject first cohort. High-throughput TCR immunosequencing, statistical association of individual TCRs with disease status, and machine learning were combined to predict cytomegalovirus infection status.

Library prep was done by the immunoSEQ multiplex PCR assay. The source study handled its data this way. A statistical classification framework was built for diagnosing cytomegalovirus status from the catalog of TCR beta chain sequences. The source is immuneACCESS, and TCRdb retained only in-frame sequences with V and J called. Part of the clones is not carried over; for the studies checked, unresolved V genes explain less than half of this, and the remainder is unexplained. The V and J calls and clone size were taken over from that table, and D and trimming were inferred from the DNA. In this sample the table shows 65,000 to 80,000 clones, 94% of which occur a single time. Clones ranked in the top ten supply 2.1% of the sample. The donors belonged to the validation cohort of under 150 subjects, which was separate from the 666-subject first cohort. What the research found in general, with its limitations: Subsequent analysis determined that TCRs grouped into clusters in the first cohort also showed a tendency toward co-occurrence across the 120 validation repertoires, and 85% to 95% of cluster scores exceeded 0. A later analysis had no HLA typing for the validation cohort, so co-occurrence there was scored across all 110 or so repertoires. While some public TCRs were present in many individuals, most TCR sequences turned up only very rarely across donors. In the study, 150 to 200 TCR beta chains were listed as associated with cytomegalovirus. Cytomegalovirus status was reported to be diagnosed by the classifier with high specificity and sensitivity in both the original and validation cohorts. In vitro tests confirmed that three of the cytomegalovirus-associated TCR beta chains recognize cytomegalovirus antigens. The authors suggested that the approach could potentially be generalized to other disease states and immunological phenotypes.

Material: PBMCs. The clonotype was recovered from a woman between 18 and 29 years old in good health and CMV-seronegative. The rearranged chain carries TRBV4-1 and TRBJ1-2; 11 central nucleotides agree with TRBD1. The DNA is TGCGCCAGCAGCCCCCGGACAGGGGGCGATGGCTACACCTTC. Translated, this gives CASSPRTGGDGYTF.